The 15 T cell receptor beta chains below were found in one sample sequenced in a study of OX40 agonist ivuxolimab in advanced cancers. The assay was immunoSEQ multiplex PCR, and TCRdb's table has in-frame clones only and misses some. The sample contains over 35,000 clones, 82% of which appear only once. The starting material was CD4+ or CD8+ T cells sorted from blood, obtained in a trial of the OX40 agonist ivuxolimab. All receptors come from an adult with an advanced solid tumor such as melanoma, head and neck, liver or kidney cancer.

This chain links TRBV5-6 with TRBJ1-1; D unclear. Trimming took 4 bases from V and 4 from J, leaving 11 bases between them. Germline CDR1 reads SGHDT; CDR2 reads YYEEEE. This CDR3 has 13 amino acids. In DNA, the CDR3 is TGTGCCAGCAGCCGTGAGGCGTTCACTGAAGCTTTCTTT. Translating gives CASSREAFTEAFF.

This chain links TRBV7-3 with TRBJ1-2, with TRBD1 identical over 10 bases. The CDR3 runs to 16 residues. Germline values: CDR1 SGHTA, CDR2 FQGTGA. J was trimmed by 7 bases and V by 2 bases; bases with no gene match: 10. The CDR3 sequence: CASSLGPGQGIGGYTF. Written as DNA, the CDR3 is TGTGCCAGCAGCTTAGGGCCGGGACAGGGGATTGGTGGCTACACCTTC.

The V gene is TRBV7-2, the J gene TRBJ2-1, with 10 bases matching TRBD2. Germline values: CDR1 SGHTA, CDR2 FQGNSA. Trimming at V came to 4 bases and at J to 9 bases, leaving 9 bases not matched to a gene. The CDR3 loop spans 15 amino acids. The DNA for the CDR3 is TGTGCCAGCAGCTGGGGGGCTAGCGGGAGCGGTGAGCAGTTCTTC. Translation gives CASSWGASGSGEQFF. The whole variable domain, filled in from reference TRBV7-2 and TRBJ2-1, reads GAGVSQSPSNKVTEKGKDVELRCDPISGHTALYWYRQSLGQGLEFLIYFQGNSAPDKSGLPSDRFSAERTGGSVSTLTIQRTQQEDSAVYLCASSWGASGSGEQFFGPGTRLTVL.

The J gene is TRBJ1-1, the V gene TRBV18; 8 bases map to TRBD1. This CDR3 has 14 amino acids. Germline loops: CDR1 KGHSH, CDR2 LQKENI. Trimming cost V 6 bases and J 0 bases; bases outside gene matches: 3. The CDR3 nucleotides are TGTGCCAGCTCTCAGGGGGCTATGAACACTGAAGCTTTCTTT. It encodes CASSQGAMNTEAFF.

This sequence joins TRBV4-2 and TRBJ1-3; 8 positions agree with TRBD1. CDR3 length equals 17 residues. The germline V gene has CDR1 LGHNA and CDR2 YNFKEQ. V trimming: 0 bases; J trimming: 2 bases; junction bases outside the gene matches: 6. CDR3 DNA sequence: TGTGCCAGCAGCCAAGATTTAACCAGGGGGCCTGGAAACACCATATATTTT. Its protein is CASSQDLTRGPGNTIYF.

V is TRBV5-6 and J is TRBJ2-3; 7 positions agree with TRBD2. V lost 4 bases and J lost 3; bases outside the gene matches: 5. Germline loops: CDR1 SGHDT, CDR2 YYEEEE. The CDR3 length is 14 residues. The CDR3 DNA follows: TGTGCCAGCAGCCCGCGGGGGTTGACAGATACGCAGTATTTT. It translates to CASSPRGLTDTQYF.

The chain carries TRBV27 and TRBJ2-5; D is possibly TRBD2 (5 bases). The DNA end favors TRBJ2-7, so the J call may be wrong. Germline assignment: CDR1 MNHEY and CDR2 SMNVEV (reference sequence). The CDR3 spans 14 residues. This CDR3 reads CASSLSASNHEQYF. Written as DNA, the CDR3 is TGTGCCAGCAGTTTATCGGCTAGCAATCACGAGCAGTACTTC.

J is TRBJ1-1 and V is TRBV4-1, with D unresolved. Trimming cost V 1 base and J 0 bases, with 9 bases left between them. CDR3 size: 15 residues. Germline CDR1 MGHRA, CDR2 YSYEKL. The CDR3 sequence is CASSQALYMNTEAFF. The DNA for the CDR3 is TGCGCCAGCAGCCAAGCCCTTTACATGAACACTGAAGCTTTCTTT.

The genes are TRBV6-4 and TRBJ1-2; no clear D. There are 15 residues in the CDR3. Per germline, CDR1 MRHNA and CDR2 SNTAGT. Trimming cost V 3 bases and J 0 bases, with 11 bases left between them. The CDR3 DNA follows: TGTGCCAGCAGTGAATACAGCTTAGCTAACTATGGCTACACCTTC. Protein sequence: CASSEYSLANYGYTF.

The CDR3 is CASSSLALYEQYF. The CDR3 DNA follows: TGTGCCAGCAGCTCCCTCGCGCTTTACGAGCAGTACTTC. The V gene is TRBV7-2, the J gene TRBJ2-7; unclear D gene. Deletions cut 4 bases from V and 4 bases from J, with 11 bases between. Germline loops: CDR1 SGHTA, CDR2 FQGNSA. The CDR3 spans 13 residues.

This chain links TRBV6-5 with TRBJ1-4, with 7 bases aligning to TRBD1. V dropped 4 bases and J dropped 4; count of bases not matched to a gene: 3. This CDR3 region has 14 residues. Germline assignment: CDR1 MNHEY and CDR2 SVGAGI. The CDR3, as DNA: TGTGCCAGCAGTTTACAGGGGAATAATGAAAAACTGTTTTTT. Translating gives CASSLQGNNEKLFF.

The chain recombines TRBV2 with TRBJ2-7, with D maybe TRBD1 (5 bases). Germline CDR1 reads SNHLY; CDR2 reads FYNNEI. The CDR3 is made up of 12 amino acids. Trimming took off 3 bases at V and 3 bases at J, with 6 bases between the two ends. CDR3 nucleotides: TGTGCCAGCAGTGACCAGGGCTACGAGCAGTACTTC. Amino acid sequence: CASSDQGYEQYF.

This clone was detected a few times. V is TRBV27 and J is TRBJ1-2; D not resolved. V was trimmed by 0 bases and J by 2 bases, leaving 7 bases between them. The germline gives CDR1 MNHEY, CDR2 SMNVEV (reference sequence). The CDR3 extends over 14 amino acids. The CDR3 DNA reads as TGTGCCAGCAGTTTATCGACGGACAACTATGGCTACACCTTC. Encoded protein: CASSLSTDNYGYTF.

The V gene is TRBV11-2, the J gene TRBJ2-7; 11 nucleotides match TRBD1. Losses at the gene ends were 5 bases for V and 3 bases for J; bases not matched to a gene: 3. The CDR3 is made up of 14 amino acids. CDR1 is SGHAT and CDR2 is FQNNGV in the germline V gene. CDR3 sequence: CASSLGTGGYEQYF. The CDR3 DNA is TGTGCCAGCAGCCTAGGGACAGGGGGCTACGAGCAGTACTTC.

V gene TRBV7-3 combines with J gene TRBJ2-1, with D possibly matching TRBD1 (5 bases). Germline V gives CDR1 SGHTA, CDR2 FQGTGA. The CDR3 contains 14 residues. The V end lost 4 bases, the J end lost 3 bases, and 10 bases lay between the germline ends. For the CDR3, the DNA is TGTGCCAGCAGCTGGGGCACCCTCTACAATGAGCAGTTCTTC. This encodes CASSWGTLYNEQFF.